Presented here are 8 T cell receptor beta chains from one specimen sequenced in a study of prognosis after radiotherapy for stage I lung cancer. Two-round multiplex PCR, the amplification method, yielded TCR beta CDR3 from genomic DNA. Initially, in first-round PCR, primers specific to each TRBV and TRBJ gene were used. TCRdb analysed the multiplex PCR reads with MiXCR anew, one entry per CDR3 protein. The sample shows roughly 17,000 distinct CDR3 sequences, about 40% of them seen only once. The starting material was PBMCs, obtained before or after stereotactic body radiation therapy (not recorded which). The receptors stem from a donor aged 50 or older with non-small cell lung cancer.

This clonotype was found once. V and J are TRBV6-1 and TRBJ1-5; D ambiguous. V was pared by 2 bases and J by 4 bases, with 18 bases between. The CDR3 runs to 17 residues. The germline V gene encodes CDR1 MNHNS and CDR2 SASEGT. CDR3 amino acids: CASSETPRGRVNQPQHF. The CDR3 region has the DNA TGTGCCAGCAGTGAAACCCCCCGTGGACGGGTGAATCAGCCCCAGCATTTT.

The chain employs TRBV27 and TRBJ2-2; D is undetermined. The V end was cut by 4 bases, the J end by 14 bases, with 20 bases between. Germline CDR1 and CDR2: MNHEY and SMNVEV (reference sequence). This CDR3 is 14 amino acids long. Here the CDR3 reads CASSYGVNTGYLFF. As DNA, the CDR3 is TGTGCCAGCAGTTATGGTGTCAACACCGGGTATCTGTTTTTT.

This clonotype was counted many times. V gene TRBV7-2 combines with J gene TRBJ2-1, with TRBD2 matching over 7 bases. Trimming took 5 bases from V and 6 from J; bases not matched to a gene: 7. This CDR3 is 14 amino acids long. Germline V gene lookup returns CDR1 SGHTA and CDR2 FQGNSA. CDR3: CASSRGLSGNEQFF. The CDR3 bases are TGTGCCAGCAGCAGGGGACTATCGGGCAATGAGCAGTTCTTC.

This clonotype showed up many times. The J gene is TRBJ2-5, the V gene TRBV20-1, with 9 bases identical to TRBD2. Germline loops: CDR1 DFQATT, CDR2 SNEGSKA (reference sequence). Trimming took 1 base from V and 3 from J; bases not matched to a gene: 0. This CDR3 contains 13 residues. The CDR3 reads CSARASGEETQYF. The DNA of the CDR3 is TGCAGTGCTAGAGCTAGCGGGGAAGAGACCCAGTACTTC.

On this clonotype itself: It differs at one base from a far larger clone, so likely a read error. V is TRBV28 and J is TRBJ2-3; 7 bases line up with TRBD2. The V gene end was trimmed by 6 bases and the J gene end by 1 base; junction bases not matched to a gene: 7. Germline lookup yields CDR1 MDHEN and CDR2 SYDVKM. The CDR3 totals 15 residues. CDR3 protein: CASSRTRAGTDTQYF. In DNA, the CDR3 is TGTGCCAGCAGCAGGACTAGAGCAGGCACAGATACGCAGTATTTT.

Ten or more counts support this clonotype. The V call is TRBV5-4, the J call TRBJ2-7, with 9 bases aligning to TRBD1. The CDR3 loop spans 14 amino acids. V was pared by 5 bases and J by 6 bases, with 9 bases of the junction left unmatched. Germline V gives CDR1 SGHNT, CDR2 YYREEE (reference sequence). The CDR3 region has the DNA TGTGCCAGCAGTTTGCCCGGGACAGGGAGCGAGCAGTACTTC. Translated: CASSLPGTGSEQYF.

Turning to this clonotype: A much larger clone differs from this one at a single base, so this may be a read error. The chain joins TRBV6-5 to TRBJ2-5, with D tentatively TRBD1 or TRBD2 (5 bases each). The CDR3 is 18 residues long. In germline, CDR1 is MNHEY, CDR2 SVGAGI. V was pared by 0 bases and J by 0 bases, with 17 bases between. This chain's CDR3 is CASSYSGVLTGYQETQYF. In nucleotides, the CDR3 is TGTGCCAGCAGTTACTCCGGGGTACTAACAGGTTACCAAGAGACCCAGTACTTC.

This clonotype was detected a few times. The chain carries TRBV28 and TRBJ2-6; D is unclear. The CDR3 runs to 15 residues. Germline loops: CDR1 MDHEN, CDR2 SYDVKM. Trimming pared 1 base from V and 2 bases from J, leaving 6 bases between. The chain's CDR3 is CASSLLGTGANVLTF. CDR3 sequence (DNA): TGTGCCAGCAGTTTATTGGGTACTGGGGCCAACGTCCTGACTTTC.